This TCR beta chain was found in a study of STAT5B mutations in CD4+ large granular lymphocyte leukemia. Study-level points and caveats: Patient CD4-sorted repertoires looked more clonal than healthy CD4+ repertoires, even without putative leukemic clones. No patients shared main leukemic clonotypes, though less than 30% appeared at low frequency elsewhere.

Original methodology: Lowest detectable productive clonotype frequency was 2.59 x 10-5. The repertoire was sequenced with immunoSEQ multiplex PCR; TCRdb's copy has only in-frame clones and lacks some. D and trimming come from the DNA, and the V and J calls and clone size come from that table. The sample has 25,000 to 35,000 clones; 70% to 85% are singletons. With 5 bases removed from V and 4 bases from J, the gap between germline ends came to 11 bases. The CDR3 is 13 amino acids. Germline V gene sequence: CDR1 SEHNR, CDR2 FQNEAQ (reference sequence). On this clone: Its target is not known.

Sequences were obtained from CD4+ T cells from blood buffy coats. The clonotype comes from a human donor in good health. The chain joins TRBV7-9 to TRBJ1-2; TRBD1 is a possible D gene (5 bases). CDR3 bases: TGTGCCAGCAGCCCAAGGGGCGCCTATGGCTACACCTTC. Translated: CASSPRGAYGYTF.